This T cell receptor (beta chain) was found in a study of cytomegalovirus exposure and HLA in healthy donors. Study-wide points: Earlier analysis yielded a pattern in which most TCR beta V segments were productive about 90% or about 30% of the time.

The study ran its PCR with 60 Vbeta and 13 Jbeta primers. Repertoires were generated with immunoSEQ multiplex PCR, while TCRdb's copy carries only in-frame clones and drops some. The sample contains under 200,000 clones, about 86% of which appear only once. The junction had 7 bases not matched to a gene; V was cut back by 3 bases and J by 5 bases. CDR3 length equals 15 residues. CDR1 and CDR2 (germline): GTSNPN, SVGIG (reference sequence). Regarding this clone: The antigen remains undetermined.

This clonotype was sampled from a woman in her 30s in good health and CMV-seronegative. The chain uses TRBV30 and TRBJ2-5, with TRBD2 matching over 12 bases. Sequencing used PBMCs. CDR3: CAWSRTSGVSETQYF. Written as DNA, the CDR3 is TGTGCCTGGAGCAGGACTAGCGGGGTTTCTGAGACCCAGTACTTC.